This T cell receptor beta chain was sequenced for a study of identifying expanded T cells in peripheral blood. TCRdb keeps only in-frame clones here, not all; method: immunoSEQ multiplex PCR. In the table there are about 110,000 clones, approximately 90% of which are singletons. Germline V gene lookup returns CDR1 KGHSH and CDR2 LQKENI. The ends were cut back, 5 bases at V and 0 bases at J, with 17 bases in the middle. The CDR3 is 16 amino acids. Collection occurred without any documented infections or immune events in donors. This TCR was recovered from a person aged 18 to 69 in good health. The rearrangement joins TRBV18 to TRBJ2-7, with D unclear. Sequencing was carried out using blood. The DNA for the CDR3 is TGTGCCAGCTCATCCCATGCCCCAGCCTCCTCCTACGAGCAGTACTTC. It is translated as CASSSHAPASSYEQYF.